This T cell receptor (beta chain) was sequenced in a study of spatial heterogeneity in lung cancer. This clonotype was seen a few times. The sample's time point: sample taken at primary tumor resection. Unsorted whole RNA samples from tumor, nontumor lung or frozen PBMC were sequenced. The CDR3 spans 17 residues. Germline CDR1 SGHRS, CDR2 YFSETQ. Germline trimming cut 0 bases from V and 9 bases from J; bases unmatched to any gene: 9. Every individual TCR cDNA molecule carried its own unique molecular identifier, which allowed correction of PCR and sequencing errors. MiXCR, applied by TCRdb to the 5' RACE reads, yields one record per CDR3 protein. The repertoire holds almost 75,000 distinct CDR3 sequences, with less than 15% as singletons.

The TCR was taken from a male donor with early-stage non-small cell lung cancer. The rearrangement uses TRBV5-1 and TRBJ2-1; TRBD2 matches at 13 bases. The sample consisted of PBMCs, taken at surgery. The CDR3 spells CASSLETSGRAVGEQFF. In DNA form, the CDR3 reads TGCGCCAGCAGCTTGGAAACTAGCGGGAGGGCCGTTGGTGAGCAGTTCTTC.